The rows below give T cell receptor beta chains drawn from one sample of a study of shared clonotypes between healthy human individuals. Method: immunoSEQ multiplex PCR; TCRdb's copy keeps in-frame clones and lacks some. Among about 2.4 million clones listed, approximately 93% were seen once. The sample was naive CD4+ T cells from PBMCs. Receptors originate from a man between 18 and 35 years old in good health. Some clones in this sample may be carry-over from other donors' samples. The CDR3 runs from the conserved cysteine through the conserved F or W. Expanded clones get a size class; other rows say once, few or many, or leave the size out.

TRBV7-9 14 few CASSFQGAYTEAFF
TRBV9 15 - CASSVEGGGLIEQFF
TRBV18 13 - CASSPSAYNEQFF
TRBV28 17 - CASSRGSAPYSNQPQHF
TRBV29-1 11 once CSGGEGTEAFF
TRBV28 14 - CASSTGQGTDTQYF
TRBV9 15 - CASSSGSSTYNEQFF
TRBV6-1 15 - CASSESQDLYTEAFF
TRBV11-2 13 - CASSLVTNEKLFF
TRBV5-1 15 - CASSGLAGVPDTQYF
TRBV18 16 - CASSPGTSGTYNEQFF
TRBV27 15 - CASSRPGQGNTEAFF
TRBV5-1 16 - CASSLGQPAGDYEQYF
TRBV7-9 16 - CASSLALAGTYNEQFF
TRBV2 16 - CASSDGPSGSLNEQFF
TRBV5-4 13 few CASSLVPQETQYF
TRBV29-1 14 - CSVGGQPSTDTQYF
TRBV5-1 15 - CASSLGTGRSDTQYF
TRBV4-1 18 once CASSQDRLGGRGNGEQYF
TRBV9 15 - CASSVEAESTYEQYF
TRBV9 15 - CASSVGEGGGEKLFF
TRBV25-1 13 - CASMTASSYEQYF
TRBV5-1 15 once CASSLEGFVTYEQYF
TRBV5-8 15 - CASSLEGQGNQPQHF
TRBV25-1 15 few CASSDTTRVNTEAFF
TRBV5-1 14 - CASSFILAQDTQYF
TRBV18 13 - CASSPQAGNEQYF
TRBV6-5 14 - CAARRDATYNEQFF
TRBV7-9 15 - CASSFQGQANTEAFF
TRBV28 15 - CASSFMGGGKTEAFF
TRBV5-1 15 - CASSLNPGMLTEAFF
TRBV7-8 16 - CASSSGGAGATISQYF
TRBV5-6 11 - CASSLEGVLDF
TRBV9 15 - CASSGGEGPFYEQYF
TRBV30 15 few CAWSYGDRTNEKLFF
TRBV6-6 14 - CASSSSGREETQYF
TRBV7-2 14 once CASSQIRGYNEQFF
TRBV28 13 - CASRRQGAGGYTF
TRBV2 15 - CASSAMRGGTGELFF
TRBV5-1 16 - CASSVGLAGNQETQYF
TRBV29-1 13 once CSVVVQGGETQYF
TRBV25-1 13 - CASTGRGPYGQYF
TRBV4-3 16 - CASSQDPGTGIYEQYF
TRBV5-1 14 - CASSLPGQQETQYF
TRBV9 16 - CASSASTGTMNTEAFF
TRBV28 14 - CASRGTSPQNEQFF
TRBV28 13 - CASHTPLDNEQFF
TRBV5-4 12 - CASSLESYEQYF
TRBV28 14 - CASSTPGTGGEQYF
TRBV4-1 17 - CASSRGPLLTVRQPQHF
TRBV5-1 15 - CASSSGPGNTGELFF
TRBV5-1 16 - CASSLGRLVSYNEQFF
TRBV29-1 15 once CSVEGEAHSNYGYTF